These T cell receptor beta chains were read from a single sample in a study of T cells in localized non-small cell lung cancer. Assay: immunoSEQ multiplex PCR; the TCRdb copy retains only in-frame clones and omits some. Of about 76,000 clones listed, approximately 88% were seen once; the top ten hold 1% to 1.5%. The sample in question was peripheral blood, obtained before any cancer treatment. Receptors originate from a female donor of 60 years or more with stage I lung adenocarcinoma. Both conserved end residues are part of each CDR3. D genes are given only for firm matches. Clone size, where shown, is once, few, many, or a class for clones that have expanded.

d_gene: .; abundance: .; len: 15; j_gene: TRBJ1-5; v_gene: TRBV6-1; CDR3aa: CASSDRHLSNQPQHF; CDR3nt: TGTGCCAGCAGTGATCGGCATCTTAGCAATCAGCCCCAGCATTTT
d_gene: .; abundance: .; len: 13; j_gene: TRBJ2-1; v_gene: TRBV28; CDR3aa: CASSLWDNNEQFF; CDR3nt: TGTGCCAGCAGTTTATGGGACAACAATGAGCAGTTCTTC
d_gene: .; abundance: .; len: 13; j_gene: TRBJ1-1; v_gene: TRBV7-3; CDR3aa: CASSREQNTEAFF; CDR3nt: TGTGCCAGCAGCCGCGAACAGAACACTGAAGCTTTCTTT
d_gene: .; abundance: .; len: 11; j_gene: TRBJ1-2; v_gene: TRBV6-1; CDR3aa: CASGENYGYTF; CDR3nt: TGTGCCAGCGGAGAAAACTATGGCTACACCTTC
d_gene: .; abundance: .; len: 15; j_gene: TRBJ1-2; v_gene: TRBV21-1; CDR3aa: CASSKGGQGLGGYTF; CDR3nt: TGTGCCAGCAGCAAAGGGGGACAGGGTTTAGGCGGCTACACCTTC
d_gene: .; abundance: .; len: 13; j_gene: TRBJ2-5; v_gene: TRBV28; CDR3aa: CASTTGGRETQYF; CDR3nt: TGTGCCAGCACCACCGGGGGCCGAGAGACCCAGTACTTC
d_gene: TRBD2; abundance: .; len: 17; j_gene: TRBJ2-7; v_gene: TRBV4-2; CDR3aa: CASSQDSAGGPKDEQYF; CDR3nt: TGTGCCAGCAGCCAAGACTCGGCGGGAGGGCCAAAGGACGAGCAGTACTTC
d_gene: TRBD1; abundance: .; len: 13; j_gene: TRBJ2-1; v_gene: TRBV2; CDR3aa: CASSIEQGAEQFF; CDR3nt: TGTGCCAGCAGTATCGAGCAGGGGGCTGAACAGTTCTTC
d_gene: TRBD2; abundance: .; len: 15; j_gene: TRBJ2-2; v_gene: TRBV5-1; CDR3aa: CASSQLAGATGELFF; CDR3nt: TGCGCCAGCAGCCAGCTAGCGGGAGCGACCGGGGAGCTGTTTTTT
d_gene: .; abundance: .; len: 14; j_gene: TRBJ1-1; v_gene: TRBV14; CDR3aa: CASSSLVEGWRPFF; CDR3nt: TGTGCCAGCAGTTCTCTTGTGGAGGGGTGGAGGCCTTTCTTT
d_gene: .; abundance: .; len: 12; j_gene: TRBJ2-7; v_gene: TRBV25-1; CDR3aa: CAVGGRTYEQYF; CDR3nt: TGTGCCGTAGGGGGACGGACCTACGAGCAGTACTTC
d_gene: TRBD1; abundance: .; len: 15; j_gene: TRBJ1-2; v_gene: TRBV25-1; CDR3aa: CASSVGTGGNYGYTF; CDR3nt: TGTGCCAGCAGTGTGGGGACAGGGGGGAACTATGGCTACACCTTC
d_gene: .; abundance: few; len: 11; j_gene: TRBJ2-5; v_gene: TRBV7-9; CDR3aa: CASSRVGTQYF; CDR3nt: TGTGCCAGCAGCAGGGTGGGGACCCAGTACTTC
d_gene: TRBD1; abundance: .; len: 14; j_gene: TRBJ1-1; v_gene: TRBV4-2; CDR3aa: CASSPDRVNTEAFF; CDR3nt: TGTGCCAGCAGCCCCGACAGGGTGAACACTGAAGCTTTCTTT
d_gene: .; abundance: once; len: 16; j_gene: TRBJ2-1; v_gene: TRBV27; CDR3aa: CASSLFGTPRGHEQFF; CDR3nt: TGTGCCAGCAGTTTATTCGGGACGCCTCGGGGCCATGAGCAGTTCTTC
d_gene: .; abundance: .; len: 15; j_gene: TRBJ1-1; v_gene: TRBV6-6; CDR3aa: CASSPTGPILTEAFF; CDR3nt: TGTGCCAGCAGTCCCACAGGGCCCATACTGACTGAAGCTTTCTTT
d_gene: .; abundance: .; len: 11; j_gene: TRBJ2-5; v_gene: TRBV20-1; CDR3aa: CSASLTETQYF; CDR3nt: TGCAGTGCTAGTTTAACAGAGACCCAGTACTTC
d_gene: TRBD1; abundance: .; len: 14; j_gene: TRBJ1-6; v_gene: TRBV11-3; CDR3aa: CASSWTGDNSPLHF; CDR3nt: TGTGCCAGCAGCTGGACAGGGGATAATTCACCCCTCCACTTT
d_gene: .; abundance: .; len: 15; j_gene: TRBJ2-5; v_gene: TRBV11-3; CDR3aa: CASSLDPGSQETQYF; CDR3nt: TGTGCCAGCAGCTTAGATCCTGGATCCCAAGAGACCCAGTACTTC
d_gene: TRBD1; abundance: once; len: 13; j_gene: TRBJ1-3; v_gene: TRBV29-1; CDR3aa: CSVQGATGNTIYF; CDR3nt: TGCAGCGTTCAGGGGGCGACTGGAAACACCATATATTTT
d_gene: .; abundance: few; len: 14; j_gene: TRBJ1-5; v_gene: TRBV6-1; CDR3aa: CASSVTGSNQPQHF; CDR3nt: TGTGCCAGCAGTGTGACAGGAAGCAATCAGCCCCAGCATTTT
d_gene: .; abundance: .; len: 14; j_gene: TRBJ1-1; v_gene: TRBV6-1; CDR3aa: CASSDPALGTEAFF; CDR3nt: TGTGCCAGCAGTGATCCGGCCCTCGGCACTGAAGCTTTCTTT
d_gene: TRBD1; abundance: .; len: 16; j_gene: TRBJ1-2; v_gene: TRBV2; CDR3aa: CASSTREGAVRKTYTF; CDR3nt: TGTGCCAGCAGTACTCGGGAGGGGGCCGTCCGTAAAACCTACACCTTT
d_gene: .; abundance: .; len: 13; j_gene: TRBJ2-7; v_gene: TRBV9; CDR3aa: CASSSRSSYEQYF; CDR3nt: TGTGCCAGCAGCTCCCGATCGTCCTACGAGCAGTACTTC
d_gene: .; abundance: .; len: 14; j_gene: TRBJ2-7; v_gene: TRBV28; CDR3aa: CASSSPIELIRQYF; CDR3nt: TGTGCCAGCAGCTCCCCGATCGAATTGATCCGGCAGTACTTC
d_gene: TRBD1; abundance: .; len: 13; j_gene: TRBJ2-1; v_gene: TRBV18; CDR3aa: CASKGTGSWEQFF; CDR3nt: TGTGCCAGCAAAGGGACAGGCTCATGGGAGCAGTTCTTC
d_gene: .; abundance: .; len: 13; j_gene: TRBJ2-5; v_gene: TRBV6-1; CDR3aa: CASRDQGPGTQYF; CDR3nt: TGTGCCAGCAGGGACCAGGGTCCGGGAACCCAGTACTTC
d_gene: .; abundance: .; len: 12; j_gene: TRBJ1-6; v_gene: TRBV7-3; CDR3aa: CASSSPNSPLHF; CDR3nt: TGTGCCAGCAGCTCTCCCAATTCACCCCTCCACTTT
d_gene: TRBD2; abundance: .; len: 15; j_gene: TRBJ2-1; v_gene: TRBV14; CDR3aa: CASSHRTSGRDEQFF; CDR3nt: TGTGCCAGCAGCCACCGGACTAGCGGCAGGGATGAGCAGTTCTTC
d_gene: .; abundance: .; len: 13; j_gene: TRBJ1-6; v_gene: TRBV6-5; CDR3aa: CASSLDPNSPLHF; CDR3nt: TGTGCCAGCAGCTTGGACCCCAATTCACCCCTCCACTTT
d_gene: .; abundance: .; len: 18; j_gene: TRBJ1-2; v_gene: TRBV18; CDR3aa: CASSPKKLLTETNYGYTF; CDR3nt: TGTGCCAGCTCACCAAAAAAGTTATTGACGGAGACCAACTATGGCTACACCTTC
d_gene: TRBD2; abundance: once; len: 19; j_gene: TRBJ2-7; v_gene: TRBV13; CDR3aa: CASSLVSLAGQRKVYEQYF; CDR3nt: TGTGCCAGCAGCTTAGTATCGCTAGCGGGGCAACGAAAGGTCTACGAGCAGTACTTC
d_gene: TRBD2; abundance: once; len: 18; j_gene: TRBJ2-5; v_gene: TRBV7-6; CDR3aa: CASSPSPGLAGSQETQYF; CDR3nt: TGTGCCAGCAGCCCTAGCCCCGGACTAGCGGGGAGTCAAGAGACCCAGTACTTC
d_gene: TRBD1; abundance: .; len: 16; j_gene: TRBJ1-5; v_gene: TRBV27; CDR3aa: CASSRGTPSGGQPQHF; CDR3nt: TGTGCCAGCAGCAGGGGGACCCCCTCTGGAGGCCAGCCCCAGCATTTT
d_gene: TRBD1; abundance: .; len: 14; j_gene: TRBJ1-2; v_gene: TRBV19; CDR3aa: CASRFGGTGEGYTF; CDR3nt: TGTGCCAGTAGGTTCGGTGGGACAGGGGAAGGCTACACCTTC
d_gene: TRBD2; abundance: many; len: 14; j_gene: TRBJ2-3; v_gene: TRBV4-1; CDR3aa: CASSQGLATDTQYF; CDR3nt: TGCGCCAGCAGCCAAGGACTAGCGACAGATACGCAGTATTTT
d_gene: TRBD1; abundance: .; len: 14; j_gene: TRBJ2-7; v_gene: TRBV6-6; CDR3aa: CASTYGQGVGEQYF; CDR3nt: TGTGCCAGCACCTACGGACAGGGGGTTGGCGAGCAGTACTTC
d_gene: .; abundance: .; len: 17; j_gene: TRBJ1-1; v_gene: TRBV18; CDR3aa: CASSPRAGVGLSTEAFF; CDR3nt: TGTGCCAGCTCACCACGAGCTGGGGTAGGTTTGAGCACTGAAGCTTTCTTT
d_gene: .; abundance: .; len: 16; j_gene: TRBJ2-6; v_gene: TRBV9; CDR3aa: CASGRGGISGANVLTF; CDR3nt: TGTGCCAGCGGACGAGGGGGGATTTCTGGGGCCAACGTCCTGACTTTC
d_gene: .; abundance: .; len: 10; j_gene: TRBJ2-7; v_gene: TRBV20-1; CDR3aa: CSARGGQGTF; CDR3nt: TGCAGTGCTAGAGGAGGGCAGGGTACCTTC
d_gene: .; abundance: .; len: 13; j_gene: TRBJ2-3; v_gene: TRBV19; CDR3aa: CASSTAVLNTQYF; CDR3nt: TGTGCCAGTAGTACCGCGGTACTGAATACGCAGTATTTT